The 21 T cell receptor beta chains presented below share a single source sample, sequenced in a study of CD8+ T cells in alopecia areata. Sequencing used cDNA as its template, made by extracting RNA and reverse transcribing it. The protocol was immunoSEQ multiplex PCR, while the TCRdb copy is restricted to in-frame clones and leaves out a portion. In the table there are 130,000 or so clones, around 49% of which are singletons. The source material was CD8+ T cells sorted from blood, sampled at week 0. The receptors originated from a human donor with alopecia areata.

The CDR3 reads CSVAVTGGVHNPGYTF. The CDR3 DNA follows: TGCAGCGTTGCGGTAACAGGGGGCGTCCATAATCCGGGCTACACCTTC. The chain joins TRBV29-1 to TRBJ1-2; 9 bases fit TRBD1. Germline V gives CDR1 SQVTM, CDR2 ANQGSEA. Germline trimming cut 4 bases from V and 8 bases from J; bases unmatched to any gene: 17. This CDR3 has 16 amino acids.

In the case of this clone: Within the sample, other DNA sequences also encode this same CDR3. This chain connects TRBV5-6 to TRBJ1-2, with TRBD1 identical over 7 bases. The CDR3 has 13 residues. Losses at the gene ends were 3 bases for V and 3 bases for J; bases not matched to a gene: 2. From germline, CDR1 is SGHDT and CDR2 YYEEEE. CDR3 bases: TGTGCCAGCAGCTCAACAGGGGACTATGGCTACACCTTC. This codes for CASSSTGDYGYTF.

V is TRBV10-3 and J is TRBJ1-1; D call uncertain. CDR3 size: 11 residues. Germline CDR1 and CDR2: ENHRY and SYGVKD. Trimming removed 7 bases at V and 5 bases at J, with 8 bases between. The CDR3 nucleotides are TGTGCCATCACGGTCGGGACTGAAGCTTTCTTT. Amino acid sequence: CAITVGTEAFF.

A few counts support this clone. The CDR3 loop is CASSYSNTNTEAFF. CDR3 DNA sequence: TGTGCCAGCAGTTACTCGAACACGAACACTGAAGCTTTCTTT. The V and J genes are TRBV6-6 and TRBJ1-1; D is undetermined. CDR1 is MNHNY and CDR2 is SVGAGI in the germline V gene (reference sequence). Trimming left V 0 bases short and J 1 base short, with 6 bases between. CDR3 length: 14 amino acids.

There are a few counts of this clone. This chain joins TRBV7-9 and TRBJ1-5; 9 bases match TRBD1. The CDR3 contains 16 residues. V was pared by 5 bases and J by 3 bases, with 8 bases of the junction left unmatched. The V gene's germline CDR1 is SEHNR and CDR2 FQNEAQ (reference sequence). The CDR3 DNA reads TGTGCCAGCAGCCAAGCCGGGACAGGGAACAATCAGCCCCAGCATTTT. Translation gives CASSQAGTGNNQPQHF.

The chain has TRBV4-3 and TRBJ1-5; TRBD1 matches 11 bases. The CDR3 contains 15 residues. After removal of 3 bases from V and 4 bases from J, the junction contained 2 bases not matched to a gene. Germline V gene lookup returns CDR1 LGHNA and CDR2 YSLEER. The CDR3 spells CASSQGTGGNQPQHF. The CDR3 DNA sequence: TGCGCCAGCAGCCAGGGGACAGGGGGTAATCAGCCCCAGCATTTT.

This clone was counted only a few times. The chain is built from TRBV10-3 and TRBJ2-1, with 7 bases matching TRBD1. The V and J ends lost 7 bases and 5 bases, in that order; junction bases with no gene match: 11. Germline CDR1 is ENHRY and CDR2 is SYGVKD. The CDR3 consists of 15 residues. The DNA of the CDR3 is TGTGCCATCAATGACAGGGCCAGGGTAAACAATGAGCAGTTCTTC. Its protein is CAINDRARVNNEQFF.

V usage is TRBV30 and J usage is TRBJ2-7, with D perhaps given as TRBD1 or TRBD2 (6 bases each). The germline V gene encodes CDR1 GTSNPN and CDR2 SVGIG (reference sequence). Trimming cost V 4 bases and J 5 bases, with 15 bases left between them. The CDR3 is 13 residues long. This chain's CDR3 is CAWIEGGLNEQYF. In DNA form, the CDR3 reads TGTGCCTGGATTGAGGGGGGCCTCAACGAGCAGTACTTC. The variable domain in full, completed from reference TRBV30 and TRBJ2-7, reads SQTIHQWPATLVQPVGSPLSLECTVEGTSNPNLYWYRQAAGRGLQLLFYSVGIGQISSEVPQNLSASRPQDRQFILSSKKLLLSDSGFYLCAWIEGGLNEQYFGPGTRLTVT.

The rearrangement links TRBV27 to TRBJ1-5; TRBD1 is a possible D gene (5 bases). Germline V gene sequence: CDR1 MNHEY, CDR2 SMNVEV (reference sequence). With 5 bases removed from V and 3 bases from J, the gap between germline ends came to 14 bases. CDR3 size: 15 residues. For the CDR3, the DNA is TGTGCCAGCAGTACATACGGGGGGGTCAATCAGCCCCAGCATTTT. Its translation: CASSTYGGVNQPQHF.

The rearrangement uses TRBV27 and TRBJ1-4, with D possibly being TRBD1 (6 bases). The CDR3 spans 14 residues. The germline V gene encodes CDR1 MNHEY and CDR2 SMNVEV (reference sequence). The V end was cut by 3 bases, the J end by 6 bases, with 11 bases between. This chain's CDR3 is CASSFRGPDEKLFF. The CDR3 coding sequence is TGTGCCAGCAGTTTCCGGGGGCCGGATGAAAAACTGTTTTTT. The full variable domain, with the rest looked up from reference TRBV27 and TRBJ1-4, is EAQVTQNPRYLITVTGKKLTVTCSQNMNHEYMSWYRQDPGLGLRQIYYSMNVEVTDKGDVPEGYKVSRKEKRNFPLILESPSPNQTSLYFCASSFRGPDEKLFFGSGTQLSVL.

This sequence joins TRBV5-6 and TRBJ2-7, with TRBD2 identical over 7 bases. With 4 bases clipped from V and 0 bases from J, the junction kept 4 bases outside the gene matches. CDR1 and CDR2 from the germline V gene are SGHDT and YYEEEE. The CDR3 contains 14 residues. This CDR3 reads CASSEPGGSYEQYF. CDR3 nucleotide sequence: TGTGCCAGCAGCGAGCCGGGGGGCTCCTACGAGCAGTACTTC.

The rearrangement joins TRBV27 to TRBJ1-1; D not certain. There are 13 residues in the CDR3. Germline loops: CDR1 MNHEY, CDR2 SMNVEV (reference sequence). V dropped 5 bases and J dropped 0 bases, with 7 bases sitting between them. In DNA form, the CDR3 reads TGTGCCAGCAGTCTCCAAGTGAACACTGAAGCTTTCTTT. Its translation is CASSLQVNTEAFF.

The rearrangement links TRBV5-1 to TRBJ2-7; 7 bases line up with TRBD1. Germline values: CDR1 SGHRS, CDR2 YFSETQ. The length of the CDR3 is 13 residues. J gave up 3 bases and V 4 bases, and 4 bases lay outside the gene matches. The CDR3 DNA follows: TGCGCCAGCAGCACCGGACAGGACTACGAGCAGTACTTC. Translating it yields CASSTGQDYEQYF.

The table lists this clone with many counts. The gene calls are TRBV7-2 and TRBJ1-2; no definite D call. Germline-derived CDR1 and CDR2 are SGHTA and FQGNSA. This CDR3 region has 10 residues. V was clipped by 3 bases and J by 4 bases, with 0 bases between them. CDR3: CASSFYGYTF. The CDR3, as DNA: TGTGCCAGCAGCTTCTATGGCTACACCTTC.

The gene calls are TRBV6-5 and TRBJ2-1; 9 bases are shared with TRBD2. Per the germline V gene, CDR1 is MNHEY and CDR2 is SVGAGI. This CDR3 contains 15 residues. With V trimmed by 5 bases and J by 6 bases, 8 bases remained unmatched. CDR3 in DNA: TGTGCCAGCAGTGGTCTAGCGGGGTACGTCAATGAGCAGTTCTTC. Translating it yields CASSGLAGYVNEQFF.

The chain is built from TRBV2 and TRBJ2-7, with 10 bases that match TRBD1. CDR1 is SNHLY, CDR2 FYNNEI, per germline. With 4 bases clipped from V and 3 bases from J, the junction kept 0 bases outside the gene matches. The CDR3 has 13 residues. For the CDR3, the DNA is TGTGCCAGCAGTGGGACAGGGGGCTACGAGCAGTACTTC. This translates into CASSGTGGYEQYF.

This chain links TRBV30 with TRBJ2-7; D gene uncertain. This CDR3 region has 13 residues. CDR1 is GTSNPN and CDR2 is SVGIG in the germline V gene (reference sequence). The V gene lost 5 bases and the J gene lost 0 bases, with 11 bases spanning the gap. The CDR3 sequence: CAWETVYSYEQYF. The CDR3 DNA reads as TGTGCCTGGGAGACGGTCTACTCCTACGAGCAGTACTTC.

The V gene is TRBV18, the J gene TRBJ1-2; D is undetermined. V shed 2 bases and J shed 6 bases, with 13 bases lying between them. The CDR3 covers 14 residues. The V gene's germline CDR1 is KGHSH and CDR2 LQKENI. The DNA of the CDR3 is TGTGCCAGCTCACCAAGGCCCGGGGTAGATGGCTACACCTTC. Translating gives CASSPRPGVDGYTF.

This chain joins TRBV9 and TRBJ2-2, with 7 bases matching TRBD1. CDR1 is SGDLS and CDR2 is YYNGEE in the germline V gene. The CDR3 is made up of 16 amino acids. J was trimmed by 5 bases and V by 4 bases; bases with no gene match: 11. The chain's CDR3 is CASSPYSGTETGELFF. Written as DNA, the CDR3 is TGTGCCAGCAGCCCTTACTCCGGGACAGAGACCGGGGAGCTGTTTTTT.

V and J are TRBV30 and TRBJ2-1, with 9 bases that match TRBD2. The CDR3 is 15 amino acids. V shed 0 bases and J 8 bases; nucleotides not matched to a gene: 8. Germline V gene lookup returns CDR1 GTSNPN and CDR2 SVGIG (reference sequence). CDR3 loop: CAWSVMAGGPDEQFF. In DNA form, the CDR3 reads TGTGCCTGGAGTGTAATGGCGGGGGGGCCCGATGAGCAGTTCTTC.

In its sample, this clone was seen a few times. The gene calls are TRBV25-1 and TRBJ2-7; D might be TRBD1 or TRBD2, each matching 5 bases. Germline V gene lookup returns CDR1 MGHDK and CDR2 SYGVNS. The CDR3 is 13 amino acids. V was cut by 8 bases and J by 0 bases, with 11 bases left in between. This CDR3 is CASGWGSSYEQYF. The CDR3 coding sequence is TGTGCCAGCGGGTGGGGGAGCTCCTACGAGCAGTACTTC.